The 21 T cell receptor beta chains listed next were all sequenced from one sample in a study of T cells in localized non-small cell lung cancer (dated by TCRdb to the early 2020s). The library was generated by the immunoSEQ multiplex PCR assay. TCRdb stores this immuneACCESS table with in-frame sequences only. Part of the clones is absent; in the studies checked, under half of the shortfall reflects unresolved V genes, and no reason is known for the rest. Here the sample has about 41,000 clones; around 87% occur a single time. More than 6% of the sample goes to the ten largest clones. Sequencing used peripheral blood, obtained before any cancer treatment. All receptors derive from a woman aged 18 to 55 with stage III lung adenocarcinoma.

The rearrangement links TRBV5-6 to TRBJ2-3, with D possibly TRBD1 on 6 matching bases. The V gene lost 1 base and the J gene lost 1 base, with 10 bases spanning the gap. CDR1 is SGHDT and CDR2 is YYEEEE in the germline V gene. This CDR3 region has 15 residues. The CDR3 region is CASSLLAGGTDTQYF. CDR3 in DNA: TGTGCCAGCAGCTTGTTGGCAGGGGGCACAGATACGCAGTATTTT.

The chain carries TRBV9 and TRBJ2-5; D is ambiguous. Between the trimmed V and J ends, which lost 1 base and 4 bases, there was a span of 5 bases. Germline CDR1 SGDLS, CDR2 YYNGEE. CDR3 length: 12 amino acids. CDR3 DNA sequence: TGTGCCAGCAGCGTAAACGGAGAGACCCAGTACTTC. Translation gives CASSVNGETQYF.

J is TRBJ2-1 and V is TRBV12-2; the table's TRBD1 call for D was not verified on the DNA. TRBV12-2 is assigned pseudogene status. The CDR3 runs 14 residues. The CDR3 loop is CASRSGQKYNEQFF. CDR3 DNA sequence: TGTGCAAGTCGCTCGGGACAGAAGTACAATGAGCAGTTCTTC.

This rearrangement joins TRBV19 to TRBJ2-3; D possibly corresponds to TRBD2 (5 bases). V was pared by 3 bases and J by 1 base, with 17 bases between. This CDR3 has 17 amino acids. Germline V CDR1 and CDR2: LNHDA, SQIVND (reference sequence). The DNA for the CDR3 is TGTGCCAGTAGTATGTGGCCTCGAGGGAAGGGCACAGATACGCAGTATTTT. Residues: CASSMWPRGKGTDTQYF.

There are a few counts of this clone. The V gene is TRBV5-1, the J gene TRBJ1-6, with a weak D call TRBD1 (5 bases). Germline CDR1 and CDR2: SGHRS and YFSETQ. V lost 5 bases and J 0 bases, leaving 12 bases between the germline ends. This CDR3 spans 16 amino acids. The chain's CDR3 is CASSWDAASYNSPLHF. The CDR3 coding sequence is TGCGCCAGCAGTTGGGACGCGGCCTCCTATAATTCACCCCTCCACTTT.

This clone was counted a few times. V is TRBV6-1 and J is TRBJ2-7; 7 positions match TRBD1. CDR3 length: 14 amino acids. The germline V gene encodes CDR1 MNHNS and CDR2 SASEGT. The V gene end was trimmed by 5 bases and the J gene end by 4 bases; junction bases not matched to a gene: 8. The CDR3 DNA reads TGTGCCAGCAGTTATGGGGACAGAACTTACGAGCAGTACTTC. Translating it yields CASSYGDRTYEQYF.

The chain uses TRBV12-5 and TRBJ1-2, with TRBD1 matching 9 bases. The ends lost 7 bases at V and 8 bases at J; junction bases unmatched: 14. CDR3 length equals 15 residues. CDR1 is LGHNT and CDR2 is FRNRAP in the germline V gene. This chain's CDR3 is CASDKRFGQGIGYTF. CDR3 in DNA: TGTGCTAGTGACAAGAGGTTCGGACAGGGGATCGGCTACACCTTC. The full variable domain, completed using reference TRBV12-5 and TRBJ1-2, is DARVTQTPRHKVTEMGQEVTMRCQPILGHNTVFWYRQTMMQGLELLAYFRNRAPLDDSGMPKDRFSAEMPDATLATLKIQPSEPRDSAVYFCASDKRFGQGIGYTFGSGTRLTVV.

This clone was seen just once. This chain links TRBV6-6 with TRBJ1-1; D is unresolved. The V gene lost 6 bases and the J gene lost 4 bases, with 12 bases spanning the gap. The CDR3 consists of 13 residues. The germline CDR1 and CDR2 sequences are MNHNY and SVGAGI (reference sequence). The CDR3 DNA is TGTGCCAGCAGGGTCCCAGGCAGCACTGAAGCTTTCTTT. Translation gives CASRVPGSTEAFF.

The chain uses TRBV19 and TRBJ1-3; no firm D call. CDR1 and CDR2 (germline): LNHDA, SQIVND (reference sequence). The CDR3 contains 14 residues. Trimming removed 3 bases at V and 2 bases at J, with 8 bases between. The CDR3 bases are TGTGCCAGTAGTATTACCGGACCTGGAAACACCATATATTTT. Translated, it gives CASSITGPGNTIYF.

The V call is TRBV11-3, the J call TRBJ2-1; 8 bases map to TRBD1. J lost 6 bases, V lost 4 bases, and 5 bases had no gene match. Germline assignment: CDR1 SGHNT and CDR2 YENEEA. The CDR3 contains 14 residues. The CDR3 region is CASSSTGQGNEQFF. The CDR3 region has the DNA TGTGCCAGCAGCTCCACCGGACAGGGCAATGAGCAGTTCTTC. Full variable domain (outside the CDR3, taken from reference TRBV11-3 and TRBJ2-1): EAGVVQSPRYKIIEKKQPVAFWCNPISGHNTLYWYLQNLGQGPELLIRYENEEAVDDSQLPKDRFSAERLKGVDSTLKIQPAELGDSAVYLCASSSTGQGNEQFFGPGTRLTVL.

The CDR3 is CASSLEGGGLGKTQYF. The DNA for the CDR3 is TGTGCCAGCAGCCTAGAGGGGGGTGGGCTCGGCAAGACCCAGTACTTC. J is TRBJ2-5 and V is TRBV7-6; possibly TRBD1 or TRBD2 for D (6 bases each). Trimming left V 5 bases short and J 6 bases short, with 22 bases between. Germline V lookup: CDR1 SGHVS, CDR2 FNYEAQ. This CDR3 contains 16 residues.

The V and J genes are TRBV6-5 and TRBJ2-7, with D possibly being TRBD1 (5 bases). The CDR3 is made up of 15 amino acids. V lost 2 bases to trimming and J lost 3 bases, with 14 bases between them. Germline CDR1 and CDR2: MNHEY and SVGAGI. The CDR3, as DNA: TGTGCCAGCAGTTACGAGGACACCCCCTACTACGAGCAGTACTTC. This codes for CASSYEDTPYYEQYF.

The rearrangement uses TRBV5-6 and TRBJ1-6; D gene uncertain. This CDR3 contains 16 residues. Germline values: CDR1 SGHDT, CDR2 YYEEEE. V was cut by 6 bases and J by 4 bases, with 17 bases left in between. The CDR3, as DNA: TGTGCCAGCACCCGGACGGATTACAGTTATAATTCACCCCTCCACTTT. Amino acid sequence: CASTRTDYSYNSPLHF.

This chain links TRBV4-1 with TRBJ2-2; D is perhaps TRBD2 (7 bases). CDR3 length: 15 amino acids. CDR1 MGHRA and CDR2 YSYEKL come from the germline V gene. Trimming left V 7 bases short and J 5 bases short, with 17 bases between. The CDR3 sequence: CASTFGEGGTGELFF. The CDR3 DNA reads TGCGCCAGCACCTTTGGGGAGGGGGGTACCGGGGAGCTGTTTTTT.

This chain uses TRBV6-5 with TRBJ1-2; TRBD1 matches 9 bases. The junction had 5 bases not matched to a gene; V was cut back by 2 bases and J by 1 base. The CDR3 is 16 amino acids. Germline loops: CDR1 MNHEY, CDR2 SVGAGI. The CDR3 DNA follows: TGTGCCAGCAGTTACCTCCGGACAGGGGATAACTATGGCTACACCTTC. Its translation is CASSYLRTGDNYGYTF.

The V call is TRBV19, the J call TRBJ2-5, with 12 bases matching TRBD2. With 4 bases clipped from V and 1 base from J, the junction kept 4 bases outside the gene matches. Germline CDR1 and CDR2: LNHDA and SQIVND (reference sequence). CDR3 length: 16 residues. The CDR3 protein is CASSTGLAGTQETQYF. Here the CDR3 DNA reads TGTGCCAGTAGTACCGGACTAGCGGGGACCCAAGAGACCCAGTACTTC.

V usage is TRBV28 and J usage is TRBJ1-5; 7 bases match TRBD1. The V gene's germline CDR1 is MDHEN and CDR2 SYDVKM. Trimming cost V 5 bases and J 2 bases; bases outside gene matches: 9. CDR3 length: 16 amino acids. The CDR3: CASSPGTAFGNQPQHF. The CDR3 DNA follows: TGTGCCAGCAGTCCCGGGACAGCTTTTGGCAATCAGCCCCAGCATTTT.

This clone was counted a single time. CDR3 coding DNA: TGTGCCAGTAGTATCGGGCAGTCTGGCTACGAGCAGTACTTC. Translating gives CASSIGQSGYEQYF. The V and J genes are TRBV19 and TRBJ2-7; D remains unclear. Germline V gives CDR1 LNHDA, CDR2 SQIVND (reference sequence). The CDR3 is 14 amino acids. V was cut by 3 bases and J by 3 bases, with 12 bases left in between.

The genes are TRBV2 and TRBJ2-5; 7 nucleotides agree with TRBD1. V dropped 4 bases and J dropped 0; count of bases not matched to a gene: 5. CDR1 and CDR2 (germline): SNHLY, FYNNEI. This CDR3 has 15 amino acids. CDR3 sequence: CASSVRGQNQETQYF. The CDR3 bases are TGTGCCAGCAGTGTCCGGGGACAGAACCAAGAGACCCAGTACTTC. The variable domain in full, completed from reference TRBV2 and TRBJ2-5, reads EPEVTQTPSHQVTQMGQEVILRCVPISNHLYFYWYRQILGQKVEFLVSFYNNEISEKSEIFDDQFSVERPDGSNFTLKIRSTKLEDSAMYFCASSVRGQNQETQYFGPGTRLLVL.

This rearrangement joins TRBV27 to TRBJ2-7; D may correspond to TRBD1 or TRBD2 (6 bases each). The CDR3 is 14 amino acids. V was cut by 6 bases and J by 5 bases, with 17 bases left in between. The germline gives CDR1 MNHEY, CDR2 SMNVEV (reference sequence). CDR3 nucleotides: TGTGCCAGCAGCGGGGGCGTTGGCGACAACGAGCAGTACTTC. Residues: CASSGGVGDNEQYF.

V and J are TRBV14 and TRBJ2-7; D remains unclear. The ends were cut back, 0 bases at V and 5 bases at J, with 20 bases in the middle. In germline, CDR1 is SGHDN, CDR2 FVKESK. The CDR3 consists of 17 residues. The CDR3 DNA reads TGTGCCAGCAGCCAAGATAATAGGGTCGCCAAGGCCCACGAGCAGTACTTC. It codes for CASSQDNRVAKAHEQYF.